A single sample is the source of the 2 T cell receptor beta chains below, sequenced in a study of tumor-infiltrating lymphocytes in primary liver carcinoma. Unsorted whole blood served as the source of blood RNA, and germline DNA was extracted as well. A constant-region primer primed TCR beta cDNA synthesis from 500 ng of total RNA. Library construction for TCR beta comprised three nested multiplex PCR rounds performed with slightly modified ARM-PCR. Two initial PCR rounds of approximately 10 cycles each paired TRBV1-TRBV30 forward primers with a C-beta reverse primer. TCRdb redid the calling of the multiplex PCR reads with MiXCR, one entry per CDR3 protein. The sample includes approximately 330,000 distinct CDR3 sequences, about 65% seen only once; the top ten take approximately 5.9%. The sample comprised peripheral blood. These receptors were taken from a man in his forties with primary liver carcinoma and hepatitis B virus infection.

With regard to this clonotype: A read error may explain this, as a much larger clone is one base away. The chain is built from TRBV12-3 or TRBV12-4 and TRBJ2-3; 7 nucleotides align to TRBD2. The CDR3 is made up of 16 amino acids. V was pared by 7 bases and J by 2 bases, with 12 bases of the junction left unmatched. The CDR3 is CASTYPTSWITDTQYF. DNA of the CDR3: TGTGCCAGCACCTATCCGACTAGCTGGATCACAGATACGCAGTATTTT.

As concerns this clonotype: Relative to the germline gene, one junction end is altered; a read error may explain this. V and J are TRBV30 and TRBJ2-1; 8 bases are shared with TRBD2. The length of the CDR3 is 17 residues. Per germline, CDR1 GTSNPN and CDR2 SVGIG (reference sequence). As DNA, the CDR3 is TGTACCTGGAGTGTACTTGGGCGGGGGGACCGGGACAATGAGCAGTTCTTC. Its translation: CTWSVLGRGDRDNEQFF.